These 19 T cell receptor beta chains were all obtained from the same sample, sequenced in a study of T-cell memory formation after mild COVID-19 (dated by TCRdb to about 2021). Library preparation employed 5' RACE. The listed sequencing device is Illumina NovaSeq 6000. The raw public data were reprocessed by TCRdb itself: fastp quality trimming at Q25, MiXCR clonotype calling, in-frame beta chains only. CDR3 protein duplicates are merged, each entry listing the most common genes and DNA. Here the sample has around 83,000 distinct CDR3 sequences; 25% occur a single time. Under 45% of the sample rests with the top ten. Sequenced input: PBMCs or a T cell subset sorted from them (not recorded which). The source of these receptors is a man aged 18 to 35 who had mild COVID-19 (a few samples of this study predate the infection). The sample titles of this study are shuffled in the database, so cell type and time point are left out; the donor was told from shared clones.

This clonotype showed up just a few times. V usage is TRBV11-2 and J usage is TRBJ2-7; D is unclear. The CDR3 extends over 14 amino acids. Germline V gene lookup returns CDR1 SGHAT and CDR2 FQNNGV. Trimming removed 0 bases from V and 4 bases from J, with 10 bases in between. The CDR3 nucleotides are TGTGCCAGCAGCTTAGATACTCAGAAATACGAGCAGTACGTC. Encoded protein: CASSLDTQKYEQYV.

This clonotype was detected a few times. The chain carries TRBV15 and TRBJ1-5; no reliable D call. Trimming cost V 0 bases and J 0 bases, with 6 bases left between them. Germline V gene data show CDR1 as LNHNV and CDR2 as YYDKDF (reference sequence). The CDR3 totals 15 residues. For the CDR3, the DNA is TGTGCCACCAGCAGAGACGGAAATAGCAATCAGCCCCAGCATTTT. Residues: CATSRDGNSNQPQHF.

The V call is TRBV28, the J call TRBJ2-5; 14 nucleotides match TRBD2. The V gene's germline CDR1 is MDHEN and CDR2 SYDVKM. V shed 5 bases, J shed 2 bases, and the junction held 4 bases outside the gene matches. This CDR3 contains 16 residues. The CDR3 loop reads CASSGGLAGDQETQYF. CDR3 in DNA: TGTGCCAGCAGTGGGGGACTAGCGGGGGATCAAGAGACCCAGTACTTC.

The sample holds a few counts of this clonotype. This rearrangement joins TRBV12-3 or TRBV12-4 to TRBJ2-7; D unresolved. V shed 1 base and J shed 6 bases, with 7 bases lying between them. CDR3 length equals 12 residues. The CDR3: CASSLGRAEQYV. In nucleotides, the CDR3 is TGTGCCAGCAGTTTAGGTAGGGCCGAGCAGTACGTC.

The gene calls are TRBV12-3 or TRBV12-4 and TRBJ2-5; D is perhaps TRBD2 (7 bases). This CDR3 region has 12 residues. V dropped 6 bases and J dropped 6 bases, with 11 bases sitting between them. CDR3 coding DNA: TGTGCCAGCAGCAGGGGAGGGAAGACCCAGTACTTC. Translating gives CASSRGGKTQYF.

This chain connects TRBV5-1 to TRBJ2-7, with unresolved D. The germline V gene encodes CDR1 SGHRS and CDR2 YFSETQ. V was trimmed by 2 bases and J by 3 bases, leaving 9 bases between them. The CDR3 totals 13 residues. The CDR3 coding sequence is TGCGCCAGCAGCTTTGGGGTTGACTACGAGCAGTACGTC. It specifies CASSFGVDYEQYV.

This clonotype was seen more than once but under ten times. This rearrangement joins TRBV5-1 to TRBJ1-2; 7 nucleotides match TRBD1. In germline, CDR1 is SGHRS, CDR2 YFSETQ. This CDR3 is built from 15 residues. Unmatched junction bases numbered 7, after V lost 1 base and J lost 4 bases. The CDR3 loop reads CASSLYDRAIYGYTF. The CDR3 DNA is TGCGCCAGCAGCTTGTATGACAGGGCAATCTATGGCTACACCTTC. The variable domain in full, with the rest retrieved from reference TRBV5-1 and TRBJ1-2, is KAGVTQTPRYLIKTRGQQVTLSCSPISGHRSVSWYQQTPGQGLQFLFEYFSETQRNKGNFPGRFSGRQFSNSRSEMNVSTLELGDSALYLCASSLYDRAIYGYTFGSGTRLTVV.

V is TRBV5-6 and J is TRBJ2-5; maybe TRBD1 (7 bases). Germline-derived CDR1 and CDR2 are SGHDT and YYEEEE. The V end was cut by 3 bases, the J end by 1 base, with 10 bases between. The CDR3 extends over 14 amino acids. Here the CDR3 DNA reads TGTGCCAGCAGCTGGGGGGACAGCCAAGAGACCCAGTACTTC. Amino acids: CASSWGDSQETQYF.

The genes are TRBV5-1 and TRBJ2-2, with 8 positions matching TRBD1. The junction had 4 bases not matched to a gene; V was cut back by 3 bases and J by 0 bases. CDR3 length equals 16 residues. Germline-derived CDR1 and CDR2 are SGHRS and YFSETQ. CDR3 sequence: CASSWTGRSNTGELFF. In nucleotides, the CDR3 is TGCGCCAGCAGCTGGACAGGGCGATCGAACACCGGGGAGCTGTTTTTT.

This clonotype was recorded a few times. The chain couples TRBV5-7 to TRBJ2-2; D perhaps matches TRBD1 (6 bases). TRBV5-7 qualifies as an ORF whose function is uncertain. CDR3 length: 14 residues. V shed 4 bases and J shed 0 bases, with 7 bases lying between them. Here the CDR3 reads CASSRTANTGELFF. DNA of the CDR3: TGTGCCAGCAGCCGGACAGCGAACACCGGGGAGCTGTTTTTT.

In its sample, this clonotype was seen a few times. The chain is built from TRBV7-9 and TRBJ2-7; D remains ambiguous. Looked up from germline, CDR1 is SEHNR and CDR2 is FQNEAQ (reference sequence). CDR3 size: 11 residues. V was trimmed by 6 bases and J by 4 bases, leaving 7 bases between them. The CDR3 here is CASSLTYEQYF. The DNA of the CDR3 is TGTGCCAGCAGTTTGACGTACGAGCAGTACTTC.

The chain links TRBV6-5 to TRBJ1-4, with TRBD1 matching over 9 bases. Germline-derived CDR1 and CDR2 are MNHEY and SVGAGI. The CDR3 has 19 residues. The V and J ends lost 5 bases and 8 bases, in that order; junction bases with no gene match: 21. The CDR3 DNA is TGTGCCAGCAGTGAGGGGGCTACACTAACAGGGGGCGCCCGGGAAAAACTGTTTTTT. Residues: CASSEGATLTGGAREKLFF.

The chain uses TRBV10-3 and TRBJ2-7; 9 bases are shared with TRBD1. Trimming at V came to 2 bases and at J to 4 bases, leaving 3 bases not matched to a gene. The CDR3 is made up of 14 amino acids. Per germline, CDR1 ENHRY and CDR2 SYGVKD. The CDR3 reads CAISELGTGYEQYV. The CDR3, as DNA: TGTGCCATCAGTGAGCTGGGGACAGGGTACGAGCAGTACGTC.

This clonotype was found a few times. The V call is TRBV12-5, the J call TRBJ2-1, with 7 bases that match TRBD1. This CDR3 spans 13 amino acids. Trimming removed 3 bases from V and 8 bases from J; junction bases left unmatched: 4. The germline CDR1 and CDR2 sequences are LGHNT and FRNRAP. CDR3 bases: TGTGCTAGTGGTTTCTGGACAGGTCATGAGCAGTTCTTC. This encodes CASGFWTGHEQFF.

V usage is TRBV12-3 or TRBV12-4 and J usage is TRBJ2-2, with D unclear. V was cut by 2 bases and J by 5 bases, with 15 bases left in between. The CDR3 has 16 amino acids. For the CDR3, the DNA is TGTGCCAGCAGTTTACTAAGGGAAAGCCTAACCGGGGAGCTGTTTTTT. Amino acids: CASSLLRESLTGELFF.

The chain combines TRBV19 with TRBJ1-2; D not resolved. The V end lost 8 bases, the J end lost 2 bases, and 18 bases lay between the germline ends. The CDR3 has 15 amino acids. Germline CDR1 is LNHDA and CDR2 is SQIVND (reference sequence). CDR3 region: CASGLAPDQNYGYTF. The CDR3 DNA is TGTGCCAGTGGCCTGGCGCCGGACCAAAACTATGGCTACACCTTC.

This clonotype was picked up a small number of times. The chain has TRBV19 and TRBJ2-1, with TRBD1 identical over 7 bases. Germline lookup yields CDR1 LNHDA and CDR2 SQIVND (reference sequence). The V segment lost 2 bases and the J segment 8 bases; nucleotides outside the gene matches: 6. This CDR3 spans 14 amino acids. The DNA of the CDR3 is TGTGCCAGTAGTATAACAGGGGCCGGGGATGAGCAGTTCTTC. Translation gives CASSITGAGDEQFF.

The CDR3 DNA is TGCGCCAGCAGCCAAGATGAAGTGGGGGATAGAGCCAAAAACATTCAGTACTTC. This codes for CASSQDEVGDRAKNIQYF. V is TRBV4-1 and J is TRBJ2-4, with D perhaps matching TRBD1 or TRBD2 (5 bases each). Deletions cut 0 bases from V and 0 bases from J, with 15 bases between. CDR1 is MGHRA and CDR2 is YSYEKL in the germline V gene. CDR3 length: 18 residues.

CDR3 DNA: TGTGCCAGCAGCTCGTCCCGACAGGGGCTTGCCGGGGAGCTGTTTTTT. As protein: CASSSSRQGLAGELFF. J is TRBJ2-2 and V is TRBV7-9; 8 nucleotides match TRBD1. Germline CDR1 and CDR2: SEHNR and FQNEAQ (reference sequence). This CDR3 has 16 residues. V trimming: 4 bases; J trimming: 6 bases; junction bases outside the gene matches: 10. Variable domain in full (rest from reference TRBV7-9 and TRBJ2-2): DTGVSQNPRHKITKRGQNVTFRCDPISEHNRLYWYRQTLGQGPEFLTYFQNEAQLEKSRLLSDRFSAERPKGSFSTLEIQRTEQGDSAMYLCASSSSRQGLAGELFFGEGSRLTVL.